This is a list of T cell receptor beta chains from one sample in a study of cytomegalovirus exposure and HLA in healthy donors. The repertoire was sequenced with immunoSEQ multiplex PCR; TCRdb's copy has only in-frame clones and lacks some. Altogether over 150,000 clones are present, around 80% being singletons, with the ten largest covering over 3%. The sequenced sample consisted of PBMCs. All receptors derive from a woman aged 50 to 60 in good health and CMV-seropositive. The CDR3 runs from the conserved cysteine through the conserved F or W. The order of the fields is CDR3 protein, CDR3 DNA, D gene, J gene, V gene, clone size. The D gene is left open where the match is weak. Expanded clones are given a class, and other clones once, few, many or no size at all.

CASSYRTGLTGELFF | TGTGCCAGCAGCTACCGGACAGGCTTAACCGGGGAGCTGTTTTTT | TRBD1 | TRBJ2-2 | TRBV11-2 | .
CASGQGSEQYF | TGTGCCAGTGGTCAGGGGAGCGAGCAGTACTTC | . | TRBJ2-7 | TRBV5-4 | .
CASSLGDSLYF | TGCGCCAGCAGCTTGGGGGACAGTCTATATTTT | TRBD1 | TRBJ1-3 | TRBV5-1 | .
CAWSSLRDSPLHF | TGTGCCTGGAGTAGCCTTAGAGATTCACCCCTCCACTTT | . | TRBJ1-6 | TRBV30 | .
CASMSGGYNEQFF | TGTGCCAGCATGAGCGGAGGATACAATGAGCAGTTCTTC | . | TRBJ2-1 | TRBV6-1 | .
CASSLVGQGFRGTDTQYF | TGCGCCAGCAGCTTGGTGGGACAGGGGTTTCGGGGCACAGATACGCAGTATTTT | TRBD1 | TRBJ2-3 | TRBV5-1 | .
CASTGGGTSGNTIYF | TGTGCCAGCACCGGGGGAGGTACCTCTGGAAACACCATATATTTT | . | TRBJ1-3 | TRBV28 | .
CATSRVGRLDRYF | TGTGCCACCAGCAGAGTTGGGCGTCTCGATCGGTATTTT | . | TRBJ2-3 | TRBV15 | .
CASSGLAGATYNEQFF | TGTGCCAGCAGCGGACTAGCGGGAGCGACCTACAATGAGCAGTTCTTC | TRBD2 | TRBJ2-1 | TRBV9 | .
CASSPPYREDTEAFF | TGTGCCAGCTCACCACCGTACAGGGAAGACACTGAAGCTTTCTTT | . | TRBJ1-1 | TRBV18 | few
CASSVGGGRQLPNNYGYTF | TGTGCCAGCAGCGTGGGGGGGGGCCGCCAACTACCAAATAACTATGGCTACACCTTC | . | TRBJ1-2 | TRBV9 | .
CASSSRSGEPNEKLFF | TGTGCCAGCAGCTCCCGTTCAGGGGAACCTAATGAAAAACTGTTTTTT | . | TRBJ1-4 | TRBV7-9 | .
CASSGVGPAVGNTIYF | TGTGCCAGCAGTGGCGTTGGTCCGGCGGTTGGAAACACCATATATTTT | . | TRBJ1-3 | TRBV6-1 | .
CASSPNGVWAEAFF | TGTGCCAGCAGCCCCAACGGGGTTTGGGCTGAAGCTTTCTTT | . | TRBJ1-1 | TRBV11-2 | .
CSVERTSGGPGNEQFF | TGCAGCGTTGAACGCACTAGCGGGGGCCCGGGGAATGAGCAGTTCTTC | TRBD2 | TRBJ2-1 | TRBV29-1 | .
CASSQTGDTDTQYF | TGCGCCAGCAGCCAGACGGGGGACACAGATACGCAGTATTTT | . | TRBJ2-3 | TRBV4-3 | .
CATTGNTEAFF | TGTGCCACGACAGGGAACACTGAAGCTTTCTTT | . | TRBJ1-1 | TRBV19 | .
CASSLTGTGNTIYF | TGCGCCAGCAGCTTAACGGGAACTGGAAACACCATATATTTT | . | TRBJ1-3 | TRBV5-1 | .
CASSLVGDRKVTF | TGTGCCAGCAGCTTGGTAGGGGACAGGAAAGTCACCTTC | TRBD1 | TRBJ1-2 | TRBV5-8 | .
CASSPRTSEITGELFF | TGTGCCAGCAGCCCAAGGACTAGCGAAATCACCGGGGAGCTGTTTTTT | TRBD2 | TRBJ2-2 | TRBV7-2 | .
CSVEERRRYNEQFF | TGCAGCGTTGAAGAGCGGCGGAGATACAATGAGCAGTTCTTC | . | TRBJ2-1 | TRBV29-1 | .
CASTGQRSTDTQYF | TGTGCCAGCACGGGACAGCGAAGCACAGATACGCAGTATTTT | TRBD1 | TRBJ2-3 | TRBV7-6 | .
CSVGGNNQPQHF | TGCAGCGTTGGTGGCAACAATCAGCCCCAGCATTTT | . | TRBJ1-5 | TRBV29-1 | .
CASSRQGPNEKLFF | TGTGCCAGCAGTAGACAGGGTCCTAATGAAAAACTGTTTTTT | TRBD1 | TRBJ1-4 | TRBV6-5 | .
CASSKTESTEAFF | TGTGCCAGCAGCAAGACGGAGAGCACTGAAGCTTTCTTT | . | TRBJ1-1 | TRBV9 | .
CAWASGHTEAFF | TGTGCCTGGGCCAGTGGTCACACTGAAGCTTTCTTT | . | TRBJ1-1 | TRBV30 | few
CASSPDSETYEQYF | TGTGCCAGCAGTCCCGACAGTGAAACCTACGAGCAGTACTTC | . | TRBJ2-7 | TRBV6-6 | .
CASSSMLNYGYTF | TGTGCCAGCAGCTCAATGCTAAACTATGGCTACACCTTC | . | TRBJ1-2 | TRBV11-2 | .
CSHGGGQGINTEAFF | TGCAGCCATGGGGGGGGACAGGGGATCAACACTGAAGCTTTCTTT | TRBD1 | TRBJ1-1 | TRBV29-1 | .
CASSLRLAEYEQYF | TGTGCCAGCTCATTAAGACTAGCGGAGTACGAGCAGTACTTC | TRBD2 | TRBJ2-7 | TRBV18 | .
CASSVTGQGHTDTQYF | TGTGCCAGCAGCGTAACAGGGCAGGGCCACACAGATACGCAGTATTTT | . | TRBJ2-3 | TRBV9 | .
CASSPRVAGENTDTQYF | TGTGCCAGTAGTCCAAGAGTAGCGGGAGAAAACACAGATACGCAGTATTTT | TRBD2 | TRBJ2-3 | TRBV19 | .
CASSRDFTDTQYF | TGTGCCAGCTCACGGGACTTCACAGATACGCAGTATTTT | . | TRBJ2-3 | TRBV18 | .
CASSPWDRGQSTEAFF | TGTGCCAGCTCACCTTGGGACAGGGGGCAGAGCACTGAAGCTTTCTTT | TRBD1 | TRBJ1-1 | TRBV18 | .
CATSRVPGQGGNEQFF | TGTGCCACCAGCAGGGTCCCGGGACAGGGAGGAAATGAGCAGTTCTTC | TRBD1 | TRBJ2-1 | TRBV15 | .
CASSDRTETNTGELFF | TGCGCCAGCAGCGACCGGACAGAAACGAACACCGGGGAGCTGTTTTTT | . | TRBJ2-2 | TRBV5-1 | .
CASSVEGTNNEQFF | TGTGCCAGCAGCGTAGAGGGGACAAACAATGAGCAGTTCTTC | . | TRBJ2-1 | TRBV9 | .